Shown below are 17 T cell receptor beta chains from a single sample sequenced in a study of blood T cell repertoires in COVID-19. TCRdb's table, derived via immunoSEQ multiplex PCR, lists solely in-frame clones and lacks some. This sample has 150,000 to 180,000 clones, with roughly 83% found just once. Sequenced: peripheral blood. These receptors were collected from a woman aged 55-69 years with COVID-19, enrolled during active disease.

The chain carries TRBV6-5 and TRBJ1-2; 8 bases line up with TRBD1. CDR1 is MNHEY and CDR2 is SVGAGI in the germline V gene. J lost 5 bases, V lost 0 bases, and 2 bases had no gene match. The CDR3 runs to 14 residues. CDR3 residues: CASSYSRTGYGYTF. CDR3 nucleotide sequence: TGTGCCAGCAGTTACTCAAGGACAGGGTATGGCTACACCTTC.

The chain combines TRBV2 with TRBJ1-1; 7 positions agree with TRBD1. V was clipped by 8 bases and J by 0 bases; unmatched bases: 6. This CDR3 has 14 residues. Germline loops: CDR1 SNHLY, CDR2 FYNNEI. As DNA, the CDR3 is TGTGCCAGCCTGGACAGGCGGGTGAACACTGAAGCTTTCTTT. It codes for CASLDRRVNTEAFF.

This chain joins TRBV7-2 and TRBJ2-3; D is uncertain. The CDR3 is made up of 16 amino acids. V gave up 3 bases and J gave up 0 bases, with 13 bases separating them. Germline CDR1 SGHTA, CDR2 FQGNSA. CDR3 in DNA: TGTGCCAGCAGCTTGCGTCGATTAACTAGCACAGATACGCAGTATTTT. Translated, it gives CASSLRRLTSTDTQYF.

V gene TRBV6-6 combines with J gene TRBJ1-5; D is possibly TRBD1 (6 bases). Trimming left V 7 bases short and J 7 bases short, with 11 bases between. This CDR3 has 12 residues. CDR1 and CDR2 (germline): MNHNY, SVGAGI (reference sequence). This chain's CDR3 is CASTLGAQPQHF. CDR3 DNA sequence: TGTGCCAGCACCTTGGGGGCCCAGCCCCAGCATTTT.

This clone was observed once. This may stem from a read error, because a much larger clone lies one nucleotide away. The J gene is TRBJ1-1, the V gene TRBV7-8; tentatively, D is TRBD1 (5 bases). Germline CDR1 reads SGHVS; CDR2 reads FQNEAQ. The V and J ends lost 5 bases and 2 bases respectively, with 12 bases between them. The CDR3 consists of 14 residues. CDR3 nucleotide sequence: TGTGCCAGCAGCCTTGGGGGGTTTAACACTGAAGCTTTCTTT. This codes for CASSLGGFNTEAFF.

The V gene is TRBV18, the J gene TRBJ1-4; 7 bases are shared with TRBD1. The CDR3 spans 19 residues. Germline V gene lookup returns CDR1 KGHSH and CDR2 LQKENI. The V gene end was trimmed by 6 bases and the J gene end by 0 bases; junction bases not matched to a gene: 16. The CDR3 here is CASSYTGTASFATNEKLFF. The DNA for the CDR3 is TGTGCCAGCTCGTACACCGGGACAGCCTCCTTTGCAACTAATGAAAAACTGTTTTTT.

The rearrangement joins TRBV9 to TRBJ2-5, with 7 bases matching TRBD2. V shed 3 bases and J 5 bases; nucleotides not matched to a gene: 10. CDR3 length: 15 amino acids. CDR1 and CDR2 (germline): SGDLS, YYNGEE. CDR3 in amino acids: CASSGQWEGRETQYF. The CDR3 bases are TGTGCCAGCAGCGGGCAGTGGGAGGGGAGGGAGACCCAGTACTTC.

This clone has a handful of counts. The chain recombines TRBV4-1 with TRBJ1-4, with TRBD1 matching over 7 bases. Germline V CDR1 and CDR2: MGHRA, YSYEKL. This CDR3 region has 16 residues. Losses at the gene ends were 0 bases for V and 3 bases for J; bases not matched to a gene: 4. CDR3 nucleotides: TGCGCCAGCAGCCAAGAGGGCAGGGGGGCTAATGAAAAACTGTTTTTT. Translated: CASSQEGRGANEKLFF.

The J gene is TRBJ1-1, the V gene TRBV11-2; D is uncertain. CDR3 length: 13 residues. Trimming left V 3 bases short and J 5 bases short, with 10 bases between. CDR1 and CDR2 from the germline V gene are SGHAT and FQNNGV. For the CDR3, the DNA is TGTGCCAGCAGCTTGACCCTAGGAACTGAAGCTTTCTTT. Protein product: CASSLTLGTEAFF.

The rearrangement links TRBV30 to TRBJ2-5; 13 positions agree with TRBD2. Germline values: CDR1 GTSNPN, CDR2 SVGIG (reference sequence). Trimming removed 3 bases from V and 7 bases from J; junction bases left unmatched: 5. This CDR3 is built from 14 residues. The CDR3 nucleotides read TGTGCCTGGAGGGCCGGGACTAGCGGGGTGACCCAGTACTTC. This gives the protein CAWRAGTSGVTQYF.

The V gene is TRBV25-1, the J gene TRBJ1-4, with a possible D match to TRBD1 (6 bases). This CDR3 comprises 12 residues. Germline assignment: CDR1 MGHDK and CDR2 SYGVNS. V was cut by 7 bases and J by 8 bases, with 11 bases left in between. The CDR3 loop is CASTRGMEKLFF. The DNA for the CDR3 is TGTGCCAGCACCAGGGGCATGGAAAAACTGTTTTTT.

The chain combines TRBV6-1 with TRBJ1-1; 8 bases are shared with TRBD1. The germline gives CDR1 MNHNS, CDR2 SASEGT. CDR3 length equals 14 residues. V shed 2 bases, J shed 4 bases, and the junction held 3 bases outside the gene matches. The CDR3 nucleotides are TGTGCCAGCAGTGAACCCACAGGGGGCACTGAAGCTTTCTTT. Protein sequence: CASSEPTGGTEAFF.

This chain uses TRBV10-3 with TRBJ1-2; TRBD1 is a possible D gene (6 bases). The CDR3 is made up of 13 amino acids. CDR1 and CDR2 (germline): ENHRY, SYGVKD. Trimming removed 2 bases from V and 2 bases from J, with 6 bases in between. This CDR3 is CAISEGQNYGYTF. In DNA form, the CDR3 reads TGTGCCATCAGTGAGGGACAGAACTATGGCTACACCTTC.

The chain employs TRBV9 and TRBJ1-2; 8 nucleotides agree with TRBD1. This CDR3 has 14 residues. V lost 2 bases, J lost 8 bases, and 8 bases stayed unmatched. From germline, CDR1 is SGDLS and CDR2 YYNGEE. The CDR3 region has the DNA TGTGCCAGCAGCGTCGGACAGGGTGGGGACGGCTACACCTTC. Encoded protein: CASSVGQGGDGYTF.

The CDR3 region is CASSWTRNEKLFF. The CDR3, as DNA: TGTGCCAGCAGCTGGACAAGGAATGAAAAACTGTTTTTT. The chain has TRBV7-6 and TRBJ1-4, with D possibly being TRBD1 (5 bases). V was shortened by 4 bases and J by 5 bases, with 8 bases between the two germline ends. The CDR3 has 13 residues. CDR1 and CDR2 (germline): SGHVS, FNYEAQ. Full variable domain (missing parts from reference TRBV7-6 and TRBJ1-4): GAGVSQSPRYKVTKRGQDVALRCDPISGHVSLYWYRQALGQGPEFLTYFNYEAQQDKSGLPNDRFSAERPEGSISTLTIQRTEQRDSAMYRCASSWTRNEKLFFGSGTQLSVL.

This chain uses TRBV6-2 or TRBV6-3 with TRBJ2-1; D gene unclear. Trimming left V 2 bases short and J 0 bases short, with 17 bases between. The CDR3 runs to 18 residues. Looked up from germline, CDR1 is MNHEY and CDR2 is SVGEGT. The CDR3 DNA follows: TGTGCCAGCAGTTACGGGTCTCCGAGCGAGAGCTCCTACAATGAGCAGTTCTTC. It specifies CASSYGSPSESSYNEQFF.

The chain combines TRBV14 with TRBJ2-1; 9 bases map to TRBD2. The CDR3 consists of 20 residues. Germline V gives CDR1 SGHDN, CDR2 FVKESK. After removal of 1 base from V and 0 bases from J, the junction contained 13 bases not matched to a gene. The CDR3 protein is CASSQGVSGGRISSYNEQFF. CDR3 coding DNA: TGTGCCAGCAGCCAAGGGGTTAGCGGGGGCCGAATTAGCTCCTACAATGAGCAGTTCTTC.